This paragraph covers one TCR beta chain sequence. This clone was seen a few times. Its antigen has not been determined. Qualities for individual bases were not recorded, and no much larger clone is one base off. Using the deep immunoSEQ assay, TCR CDR3 regions were amplified from genomic DNA by multiplex PCR. Extracted genomic DNA from each cell subset was distributed evenly across all wells of several immunoSEQ 96-well plates, and each plate was treated as a replicate. For sorted subsets, each replicate PCR was loaded with approximately 200 ng genomic DNA, equivalent to some 31,000 T cell genomes. Purified libraries were quantified with a Qubit 3.0 fluorometer, sized on a Bioanalyzer 2100, and re-quantified with the KAPA Library Quantification kit. A separate single-read 150-cycle Illumina NextSeq 550 flow cell was used to sequence each immunoSEQ 96-well plate. In the source study's methods: The immunoSEQ output contained only junctional sequences without quality scores, so filtering could not match that applied to full-length reads. To assign V/J genes and CDR3, sequences were annotated using PyIR, a Python wrapper for IgBLAST v1.9, with IMGT germline references. Reads were filtered out if the reads had weak V/J assignments (E-value above 1e-6), no CDR3, stop codons, out-of-frame junctions, or ambiguous translated residues. V3J clonotypes were defined as sequences sharing an identical inferred V gene, J gene, and CDR3 amino acid sequence. To compute the percentage overlap between repertoires, the number of shared unique clonotypes was divided by the size of the smaller repertoire. Repertoire richness was assessed with RTK rarefaction, the Chao1 estimator, and Recon v2.1 estimates of unobserved clonotypes. OLGA was used to compute generation probabilities for all TCRbeta clonotypes that the gDNA method yielded from four donors. The source is immuneACCESS, and TCRdb retained only in-frame sequences with V and J called. Part of the clones is not carried over; for the studies checked, unresolved V genes explain less than half of this, and the remainder is unexplained. V and J calls and clone size are as listed in that table; D and trimming were resolved from the DNA. The sample table lists hundreds of thousands of clones, around 90% of them with a count of one. In total, the top ten clones hold approximately 24% of the sample.

For the CD8 naive samples, CD45RO-negative cells were positively selected for CCR7, yielding a CD45RA+CCR7+ population from which TemRA cells were excluded. Healthy HIV-negative adults with no recently reported acute infections or vaccinations were included as donors. Only Caucasian adults living in Nashville, Tennessee, USA were represented among the donors. Blood was collected by leukapheresis, and PBMCs were isolated by Ficoll-Histopaque density gradient centrifugation and then cryopreserved in liquid nitrogen vapor phase. Analytical flow cytometry was used to check the purity and quantity of each magnetically sorted T cell population. From each sorted fraction, genomic DNA was isolated and quantified by UV absorbance on a Nanodrop 2000c. V is pruned by 4 bases and J by 7 bases, leaving 6 bases of the junction without a gene match. According to the germline V gene, CDR1 reads SGHAT and CDR2 reads FQNNGV. Taken from cysteine to phenylalanine, the CDR3 has 15 residues. The only DNA kept is the CDR3, 45 bases in frame from the first base.

This record belongs to a study of shared clonotypes between healthy human individuals (dated by TCRdb to about 2020). Study-wide context: A few men and a couple of women, aged 18 to 49 years, made up the cohort. Per donor, leukapheresis produced somewhere between about 0.8 and 9 billion PBMCs. To estimate repertoire size and how much clonotypes are shared between individuals, the study performed deep sequencing of blood TCR repertoires from five healthy adults. For each donor, CD4 naive and CD4 memory were each run on three plates, CD8 naive on two plates, and CD8 memory on one plate. Libraries were prepared and TCR repertoires were sequenced by different laboratories using diverse techniques, in order to increase sequencing depth and limit assay-specific biases.

Summary of the overall study and its limitations: Based on pairwise subsampling, the degree of clonotype sharing among donors was expected to be affected by sequencing depth. Clonotypes shared by all four sorted-subset donors showed higher generation probabilities than non-shared clonotypes. Even with the large sequencing depth, rarefaction of the sorted-subset datasets indicated that sequencing was incomplete. When a handful of donors were compared, the shared fraction of clonotypes was about 5% for naive CD4, less than 4% for naive CD8, more than 2% for memory CD4, and under 0.5% for memory CD8. The genetic and exposure-history diversity represented was limited by the small number of donors. Sampling was restricted to blood, and TCR repertoires in tissue are likely to differ from TCR repertoires in blood. Naive subsets generally had larger estimated clonotype richness than memory subsets.

This sequence originates from a man in his thirties or forties in good health. The V gene is TRBV11-2 and the J gene is TRBJ1-5; 11 central nucleotides agree with TRBD1. The sequenced material came from naive CD8+ T cells sorted from blood. The cell subset or site label of this sample denotes: CD45RA+CCR7+. The CDR3 protein: CASSYGTGGLQPQHF. The DNA sequence is as follows: TGTGCCAGCAGCTACGGGACAGGGGGTTTACAGCCCCAGCATTTT.